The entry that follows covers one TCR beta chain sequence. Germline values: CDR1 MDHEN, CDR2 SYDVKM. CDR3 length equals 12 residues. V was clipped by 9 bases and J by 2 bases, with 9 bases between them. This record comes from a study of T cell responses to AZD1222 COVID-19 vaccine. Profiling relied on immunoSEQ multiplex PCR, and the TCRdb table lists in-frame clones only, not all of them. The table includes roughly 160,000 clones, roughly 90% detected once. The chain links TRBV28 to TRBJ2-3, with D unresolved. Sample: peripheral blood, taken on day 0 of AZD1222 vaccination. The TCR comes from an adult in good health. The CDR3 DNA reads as TGTGCCAGTCGAGAGACCACAGATACGCAGTATTTT. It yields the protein CASRETTDTQYF.